This T cell receptor (beta chain) appears in the sequencing data of a study of cytomegalovirus exposure and HLA in healthy donors. Comments on this clone: Its antigen is not identified.

General observations from the study: One later analysis, an examination of the roughly 110 validation repertoires, found that first-cohort TCR clusters tended to co-occur in them. A list of around 160 TCR beta chains associated with cytomegalovirus was given.

Data came from immunoSEQ multiplex PCR; TCRdb stores just in-frame clones and leaves some out. The profile shows 180,000 or so clones, about 89% of them singletons. The TCR comes from a young man in good health and CMV-seropositive. Sequencing input: PBMCs.

This CDR3 reads CAISEAGQGYYEQYF. CDR3 coding DNA: TGTGCCATCAGTGAGGCTGGACAGGGGTACTACGAGCAGTACTTC. This chain uses TRBV10-3 with TRBJ2-7; 9 nucleotides match TRBD1. The CDR3 sequence is 15 residues long. Looked up from germline, CDR1 is ENHRY and CDR2 is SYGVKD. V was pared by 2 bases and J by 3 bases, with 5 bases of the junction left unmatched.